Detailed here is one T cell receptor beta chain. This entry belongs to a study of response to subunit inactivated influenza vaccine. TCRdb processed the RT-PCR reads anew with MiXCR; each CDR3 protein has one entry. The repertoire holds fewer than 650,000 distinct CDR3 sequences, 10% to 15% seen once, with around 13% in the top ten. This TCR came from a man between 45 and 60 years old who received an inactivated influenza vaccine. The source was PBMCs from blood, collected about 6 weeks after vaccination.

This CDR3 is CASSLVPGMFEAFF. The CDR3 nucleotides read TGTGCCAGCAGCTTGGTACCGGGGATGTTCGAAGCTTTCTTT. This chain uses TRBV5-5 with TRBJ1-1; D gene unclear. The CDR3 spans 14 residues. The V end was cut by 0 bases, the J end by 8 bases, with 14 bases between. Germline V gene data show CDR1 as SGHKS and CDR2 as YYEKEE (reference sequence). Filled out from reference TRBV5-5 and TRBJ1-1, the complete variable domain reads DAGVTQSPTHLIKTRGQQVTLRCSPISGHKSVSWYQQVLGQGPQFIFQYYEKEERGRGNFPDRFSARQFPNYSSELNVNALLLGDSALYLCASSLVPGMFEAFFGQGTRLTVV.